Presented here are 31 T cell receptor beta chains from one specimen sequenced in a study of regulatory T cells in long-lasting Graves disease. Building of the TCR beta libraries involved iRepertoire HTBI primers and Arm-PCR of CDR3 regions. MiXCR, run by TCRdb on the multiplex PCR reads, gives a single entry per CDR3 protein. The repertoire has under 800,000 distinct CDR3 sequences, 15% to 20% of them found once; the top ten carry more than 15%. Time point denoted: newly diagnosed GD, antithyroid drugs for less than 3 months. Extracted PBMC RNA gave rise to the TCR library. The sample also formed part of further work on T cells in Graves' hyperthyroidism and ophthalmopathy.

Material: peripheral blood mononuclear cells (PBMCs), obtained at new diagnosis, from a patient treated with antithyroid drugs. Every receptor here comes from a woman aged 25 to 39 with Graves disease.

This clonotype was counted many times. In nucleotides, the CDR3 is TGTGCCAGCAGAAGGTATAGCAATCAGCCCCAGCATTTT. Amino acids: CASRRYSNQPQHF. This rearrangement joins TRBV28 to TRBJ1-5; D remains ambiguous. Germline CDR1 reads MDHEN; CDR2 reads SYDVKM. This CDR3 has 13 residues. The V end was cut by 6 bases, the J end by 0 bases, with 6 bases between.

This rearrangement joins TRBV28 to TRBJ2-2, with TRBD1 as a possible D gene (5 bases). The CDR3 length is 14 residues. The germline gives CDR1 MDHEN, CDR2 SYDVKM. V gave up 3 bases and J gave up 3 bases, with 8 bases separating them. CDR3 residues: CASSLGQHTGELFF. DNA for the CDR3: TGTGCCAGCAGTTTGGGGCAGCACACCGGGGAGCTGTTTTTT.

This clonotype has a single count. The chain combines TRBV3-1 with TRBJ1-6, with D uncertain. The V end was cut by 4 bases, the J end by 7 bases, with 11 bases between. The CDR3 sequence is 14 residues long. Germline V gives CDR1 LGHDT, CDR2 YNNKEL (reference sequence). The CDR3 reads CASSPFRQNSPLHF. The CDR3 region has the DNA TGTGCCAGCAGCCCCTTCCGCCAAAATTCACCCCTCCACTTT.

This clonotype appeared a few times. The rearrangement joins TRBV13 to TRBJ1-2; D is uncertain. The V and J ends lost 4 bases and 8 bases respectively, with 14 bases between them. The CDR3 runs to 13 residues. Per the germline V gene, CDR1 is PRHDT and CDR2 is FYEKMQ (reference sequence). The CDR3: CASSSNRGYGYTF. DNA for the CDR3: TGTGCCAGCAGCTCCAATAGAGGGTACGGCTACACCTTC.

V gene TRBV6-1 combines with J gene TRBJ1-1, with D possibly being TRBD1 (5 bases). Germline CDR1 and CDR2: MNHNS and SASEGT. V lost 3 bases and J lost 1, with 15 bases in between. This CDR3 has 16 residues. CDR3 sequence (DNA): TGTGCCAGCAGTGAGCTTTTACAGGCGAGGAACACTGAAGCTTTCTTT. Its translation: CASSELLQARNTEAFF.

This chain links TRBV11-2 with TRBJ1-6, with D possibly TRBD1 on 5 matching bases. CDR3 size: 15 residues. CDR1 SGHAT and CDR2 FQNNGV come from the germline V gene. Trimming took off 2 bases at V and 7 bases at J, with 12 bases between the two ends. DNA of the CDR3: TGTGCCAGCAGCTTACAGGGAGGTGGGAATTCACCCCTCCACTTT. Protein product: CASSLQGGGNSPLHF.

This clonotype has just a few counts. The chain carries TRBV3-1 and TRBJ2-3; 9 bases map to TRBD2. V gave up 3 bases and J gave up 0 bases; unmatched junction bases: 4. Germline CDR1 reads LGHDT; CDR2 reads YNNKEL (reference sequence). CDR3 length: 16 amino acids. The DNA of the CDR3 is TGTGCCAGCAGCCAGGCTAGCGGGGTTAGCACAGATACGCAGTATTTT. This codes for CASSQASGVSTDTQYF.

This clonotype was picked up a small number of times. Here the CDR3 DNA reads TGCAGTGCTAGTTCTACGAATTCACCCCTCCACTTT. This translates into CSASSTNSPLHF. This chain connects TRBV20-1 to TRBJ1-6; D is uncertain. This CDR3 comprises 12 residues. With 3 bases removed from V and 7 bases from J, the gap between germline ends came to 7 bases. Germline lookup yields CDR1 DFQATT and CDR2 SNEGSKA (reference sequence).

In this sample, this clonotype turned up many times. The conserved phenylalanine or tryptophan normally closing the CDR3 is absent here, so this likely arose from a read error. Because the CDR3's place on the DNA is in doubt, the DNA is left out and the CDR3 is given as listed by TCRdb. V usage is TRBV7-8 and J usage is TRBJ2-3. The CDR3 is 11 amino acids in total, end residues counted. Germline values: CDR1 SGHVS, CDR2 FQNEAQ. The CDR3 loop reads CASSSGAGWLV.

This clonotype was found many times. This CDR3 is CASSLFWAKGETQYF. Written as DNA, the CDR3 is TGTGCCAGCAGTTTATTCTGGGCGAAGGGAGAGACCCAGTACTTC. This chain connects TRBV27 to TRBJ2-1; no clear D gene. The J call may be wrong; the DNA end is better matched by TRBJ2-5. CDR1 and CDR2 (germline): MNHEY, SMNVEV (reference sequence). The CDR3 is 15 amino acids.

The rearrangement joins TRBV2 to TRBJ2-1; 9 positions agree with TRBD2. There are 15 residues in the CDR3. J gave up 9 bases and V 4 bases, and 10 bases lay outside the gene matches. Germline V gives CDR1 SNHLY, CDR2 FYNNEI. CDR3 residues: CASSARASGNGEQFF. The CDR3 coding sequence is TGTGCCAGCAGTGCCCGGGCTAGCGGGAATGGTGAGCAGTTCTTC. Full variable domain (outside the CDR3, taken from reference TRBV2 and TRBJ2-1): EPEVTQTPSHQVTQMGQEVILRCVPISNHLYFYWYRQILGQKVEFLVSFYNNEISEKSEIFDDQFSVERPDGSNFTLKIRSTKLEDSAMYFCASSARASGNGEQFFGPGTRLTVL.

Notes on this clonotype: This may stem from a read error, because a much larger clone lies one nucleotide away. The missing conserved phenylalanine or tryptophan at the end of this CDR3 makes a read error likely. The chain recombines TRBV5-1 with TRBJ2-3; tentative D call: TRBD2 (6 bases). Trimming removed 4 bases from V and 5 bases from J, with 17 bases in between. The CDR3 totals 15 residues. Germline lookup yields CDR1 SGHRS and CDR2 YFSETQ. In DNA, the CDR3 is TGCGCCAGCAGCGAGGAGGGCCGAACTGGAGATACGCAGTATTTG. Protein sequence: CASSEEGRTGDTQYL.

This clonotype was observed a handful of times. This chain links TRBV6-1 with TRBJ2-6, with 10 bases fitting TRBD1. Trimming removed 6 bases from V and 0 bases from J; junction bases left unmatched: 5. The CDR3 consists of 17 residues. Germline CDR1 and CDR2: MNHNS and SASEGT. The CDR3 here is CASRPGQGFSGANVLTF. The CDR3 DNA reads as TGTGCCAGCAGACCGGGACAGGGGTTCTCTGGGGCCAACGTCCTGACTTTC.

A note on this clonotype: The limits of the CDR3 on the DNA are not certain, so only TCRdb's listed CDR3 is given. The gene calls are TRBV3-1 and TRBJ1-3; the listed D gene, TRBD1, was not tested against the DNA. Germline CDR1 LGHDT, CDR2 YNNKEL (reference sequence). The CDR3 contains 14 residues when both ends are counted. CDR3 amino acids: CASTPVGWGNTMYF.

This clonotype appeared a few times. The chain carries TRBV9 and TRBJ1-1; tentatively, D is TRBD1 (6 bases). Between the trimmed V and J ends, which lost 0 bases and 0 bases, there was a span of 9 bases. This CDR3 is built from 15 residues. Germline CDR1 reads SGDLS; CDR2 reads YYNGEE. DNA for the CDR3: TGTGCCAGCAGCGTAGGAGGGACAATGAACACTGAAGCTTTCTTT. Protein product: CASSVGGTMNTEAFF. The full variable domain, its missing parts supplied by reference TRBV9 and TRBJ1-1, is DSGVTQTPKHLITATGQRVTLRCSPRSGDLSVYWYQQSLDQGLQFLIQYYNGEERAKGNILERFSAQQFPDLHSELNLSSLELGDSALYFCASSVGGTMNTEAFFGQGTRLTVV.

The chain couples TRBV25-1 to TRBJ2-1; 9 bases align to TRBD2. Per the germline V gene, CDR1 is MGHDK and CDR2 is SYGVNS. Trimming removed 5 bases from V and 6 bases from J; junction bases left unmatched: 11. The CDR3 consists of 16 residues. The CDR3 region has the DNA TGTGCCAGCAGTCAATTCAGACTAGCGGAAACCAATGAGCAGTTCTTC. It is translated as CASSQFRLAETNEQFF. The full variable domain, rest sourced from reference TRBV25-1 and TRBJ2-1, is EADIYQTPRYLVIGTGKKITLECSQTMGHDKMYWYQQDPGMELHLIHYSYGVNSTEKGDLSSESTVSRIRTEHFPLTLESARPSHTSQYLCASSQFRLAETNEQFFGPGTRLTVL.

This clonotype was observed at least ten times. CDR3 DNA sequence: TGTGCCAGCAGTTTGTTTCGGGGCGTTGGGTACACTGAAGCTTTCTTT. It translates to CASSLFRGVGYTEAFF. This rearrangement joins TRBV28 to TRBJ1-1, with a weak D call TRBD1 (5 bases). The CDR3 runs 16 residues. The ends were cut back, 3 bases at V and 3 bases at J, with 17 bases in the middle. Germline V gives CDR1 MDHEN, CDR2 SYDVKM. The complete variable domain, with remaining parts taken from reference TRBV28 and TRBJ1-1, reads DVKVTQSSRYLVKRTGEKVFLECVQDMDHENMFWYRQDPGLGLRLIYFSYDVKMKEKGDIPEGYSVSREKKERFSLILESASTNQTSMYLCASSLFRGVGYTEAFFGQGTRLTVV.

This clonotype was counted a few times. V gene TRBV5-6 combines with J gene TRBJ2-7; D ambiguous. Looked up from germline, CDR1 is SGHDT and CDR2 is YYEEEE. Trimming pared 4 bases from V and 6 bases from J, leaving 17 bases between. The CDR3 consists of 14 residues. CDR3 bases: TGTGCCAGCAGCACACACCGAGACTTCGCCGAGCAGTACTTC. It specifies CASSTHRDFAEQYF.

This clonotype has at least ten counts. The J gene is TRBJ2-7, the V gene TRBV7-9; 8 bases are a match to TRBD1. V shed 5 bases, J shed 3 bases, and the junction held 12 bases outside the gene matches. The CDR3 is 16 amino acids. The V gene's germline CDR1 is SEHNR and CDR2 FQNEAQ (reference sequence). The CDR3 region has the DNA TGTGCCAGCAGCCCGGTGACAGGGGTGACAAACTACGAGCAGTACTTC. It specifies CASSPVTGVTNYEQYF.

This clonotype was observed many times. The rearrangement joins TRBV10-3 to TRBJ2-3, with 8 bases that match TRBD1. This CDR3 is 13 amino acids long. V gave up 6 bases and J gave up 11 bases; unmatched junction bases: 10. Germline lookup yields CDR1 ENHRY and CDR2 SYGVKD. CDR3 residues: CAIRAGTGMGQYF. In DNA, the CDR3 is TGTGCCATCAGAGCCGGGACAGGCATGGGGCAGTATTTT.

The sample holds a few counts of this clonotype. A junction boundary mismatches the germline segment, possibly from a read error. CDR3 in amino acids: CASSFGNTGELFF. The CDR3, as DNA: TGTGCCAGCAGTTTCGGGAACACCGGGGAGCTGTTTTTT. V and J are TRBV5-1 and TRBJ2-2; the D is unclear. The CDR3 runs to 13 residues. Germline V gives CDR1 SGHRS, CDR2 YFSETQ. Full variable domain (outside the CDR3, taken from reference TRBV5-1 and TRBJ2-2): KAGVTQTPRYLIKTRGQQVTLSCSPISGHRSVSWYQQTPGQGLQFLFEYFSETQRNKGNFPGRFSGRQFSNSRSEMNVSTLELGDSALYLCASSFGNTGELFFGEGSRLTVL.

The rearrangement uses TRBV7-2 and TRBJ2-7, with D possibly matching TRBD2 (5 bases). The length of the CDR3 is 14 residues. Trimming left V 4 bases short and J 2 bases short, with 12 bases between. Germline loops: CDR1 SGHTA, CDR2 FQGNSA. The CDR3 DNA reads TGTGCCAGCAGCTCGTTTGGACTCCCCTACGAGCAGTACTTC. It is translated as CASSSFGLPYEQYF.

This clonotype appeared many times. The rearrangement joins TRBV11-1 to TRBJ2-3; no clear D gene. V was shortened by 1 base and J by 2 bases, with 4 bases between the two germline ends. The CDR3 loop spans 13 amino acids. Looked up from germline, CDR1 is SGHAT and CDR2 is FQDESV (reference sequence). CDR3 in DNA: TGTGCCAGCAGCTTAGAGTACACAGATACGCAGTATTTT. The encoded protein is CASSLEYTDTQYF.

In its sample, this clonotype was seen many times. V usage is TRBV7-9 and J usage is TRBJ2-5; 12 nucleotides line up with TRBD2. Looked up from germline, CDR1 is SEHNR and CDR2 is FQNEAQ (reference sequence). The CDR3 runs 15 residues. Trimming took 5 bases from V and 4 from J; bases not matched to a gene: 5. CDR3 sequence: CASSDQGLAGETQYF. The CDR3 DNA is TGTGCCAGCAGCGACCAGGGACTAGCGGGAGAGACCCAGTACTTC. Full variable domain (missing parts from reference TRBV7-9 and TRBJ2-5): DTGVSQNPRHKITKRGQNVTFRCDPISEHNRLYWYRQTLGQGPEFLTYFQNEAQLEKSRLLSDRFSAERPKGSFSTLEIQRTEQGDSAMYLCASSDQGLAGETQYFGPGTRLLVL.

The chain has TRBV27 and TRBJ2-2; D tentatively fits TRBD1 or TRBD2 (5 bases each). Trimming left V 5 bases short and J 7 bases short, with 14 bases between. CDR1 MNHEY and CDR2 SMNVEV come from the germline V gene (reference sequence). The CDR3 length is 14 residues. CDR3 residues: CASSGGRLDGELFF. The CDR3 bases are TGTGCCAGCAGTGGGGGTCGGCTCGACGGGGAGCTGTTTTTT.

This clonotype was seen a few times. The chain recombines TRBV27 with TRBJ1-2, with D unresolved. The V gene's germline CDR1 is MNHEY and CDR2 SMNVEV (reference sequence). CDR3 length equals 13 residues. Between the trimmed V and J ends, which lost 3 bases and 5 bases, there was a span of 10 bases. The CDR3 region has the DNA TGTGCCAGCAGTTTTGGGAAAAAATATGGCTACACCTTC. As protein: CASSFGKKYGYTF.

This clonotype came up many times. The V and J genes are TRBV28 and TRBJ2-3, with D perhaps given as TRBD1 or TRBD2 (5 bases each). Between the trimmed V and J ends, which lost 4 bases and 3 bases, there was a span of 14 bases. Germline assignment: CDR1 MDHEN and CDR2 SYDVKM. The CDR3 consists of 15 residues. The CDR3 DNA sequence: TGTGCCAGCAGTTCTGACGGGACCGCTACAGATACGCAGTATTTT. This codes for CASSSDGTATDTQYF.

The CDR3 DNA is TGTGCCAGCAGCGTGGACGGAGTTGGGGCCAAAAACATTCAGTACTTC. Its translation: CASSVDGVGAKNIQYF. The chain employs TRBV11-2 and TRBJ2-4; D gene unclear. This CDR3 spans 16 amino acids. Looked up from germline, CDR1 is SGHAT and CDR2 is FQNNGV. The germline V and J ends were trimmed by 5 bases and 1 base, with 15 bases remaining between them. Using reference TRBV11-2 and TRBJ2-4 for the parts outside the CDR3, the full variable domain is EAGVAQSPRYKIIEKRQSVAFWCNPISGHATLYWYQQILGQGPKLLIQFQNNGVVDDSQLPKDRFSAERLKGVDSTLKIQPAKLEDSAVYLCASSVDGVGAKNIQYFGAGTRLSVL.

The chain links TRBV4-1 to TRBJ2-7; the D is unclear. The CDR3 is 14 amino acids. Trimming took 4 bases from V and 1 from J, leaving 11 bases between them. Germline V gene lookup returns CDR1 MGHRA and CDR2 YSYEKL. CDR3 sequence (DNA): TGCGCCAGCAGCCTAGTTGTCCTTTCCTACGAGCAGTACTTC. This translates into CASSLVVLSYEQYF.

This clonotype was observed at least ten times. The chain carries TRBV2 and TRBJ1-3; D call uncertain. Germline-derived CDR1 and CDR2 are SNHLY and FYNNEI. This CDR3 is built from 15 residues. V shed 2 bases and J shed 0 bases, with 8 bases lying between them. The CDR3 region is CASSEREPSGNTIYF. For the CDR3, the DNA is TGTGCCAGCAGTGAAAGGGAGCCCTCTGGAAACACCATATATTTT.

The V call is TRBV28, the J call TRBJ2-7; D is ambiguous. CDR1 is MDHEN and CDR2 is SYDVKM in the germline V gene. The CDR3 totals 18 residues. The V and J ends lost 3 bases and 4 bases respectively, with 25 bases between them. The chain's CDR3 is CASSFTHYNPGGEYEQYF. The CDR3 DNA follows: TGTGCCAGCAGTTTTACTCACTATAACCCCGGCGGCGAGTACGAGCAGTACTTC.